These T cell receptor beta chains were read from a single sample in a study of cytomegalovirus exposure and HLA in healthy donors. TCRdb's table, derived via immunoSEQ multiplex PCR, lists solely in-frame clones and lacks some. The sample carries some 120,000 clones, 75% to 85% recorded once. Sequenced material: PBMCs. These receptors were obtained from a male donor in good health and CMV-seropositive. CDR3s include the opening cysteine and the closing phenylalanine or tryptophan. D genes are given only for firm matches. Size tells how often a clone was seen (once, few, many) or the class of an expanded clone, and some rows leave it out.

V: TRBV7-2; D: TRBD1; J: TRBJ1-1; size: few; DNA: TGTGCCAGCAGCTTAGTTGGACAGGGGGCTCTCACTGAAGCTTTCTTT; CDR3: CASSLVGQGALTEAFF
V: TRBV11-2; D: .; J: TRBJ1-2; size: .; DNA: TGTGCCAGCAGCCCCCTCGGGCAGGGTCAAGGCTACACCTTC; CDR3: CASSPLGQGQGYTF
V: TRBV27; D: .; J: TRBJ1-5; size: .; DNA: TGTGCCAGCAGCGGCTCAACGCGCGGTCAGCCCCAGCATTTT; CDR3: CASSGSTRGQPQHF
V: TRBV27; D: TRBD1; J: TRBJ1-6; size: .; DNA: TGTGCCAGCAGTTTGACAGGGGGAAAGGGTAATTCACCCCTCCACTTT; CDR3: CASSLTGGKGNSPLHF
V: TRBV6-5; D: TRBD1; J: TRBJ1-1; size: few; DNA: TGTGCCAGCAGTTACTCGAGAACAGGGGGCTTGATTGAAGCTTTCTTT; CDR3: CASSYSRTGGLIEAFF
V: TRBV12-2; D: .; J: TRBJ1-1; size: .; DNA: TGTGCAAGTCGCTTAGAACAGGGGCGGGCGAACACTGAAGCTTTCTTT; CDR3: CASRLEQGRANTEAFF
V: TRBV6-5; D: .; J: TRBJ1-1; size: .; DNA: TGTGCCAGCTTTCGCCAGAAAGGAGGGGAAGCTTTCTTT; CDR3: CASFRQKGGEAFF
V: TRBV5-1; D: .; J: TRBJ1-1; size: .; DNA: TGCGCCAGCGCCACAGGGAGTAACACTGAAGCTTTCTTT; CDR3: CASATGSNTEAFF
V: TRBV4-2; D: .; J: TRBJ1-4; size: .; DNA: TGTGCCAGCAGCCCCCAACCGGGCCTGGGGCATGAAAAACTGTTTTTT; CDR3: CASSPQPGLGHEKLFF
V: TRBV6-5; D: TRBD2; J: TRBJ2-7; size: once; DNA: TGTGCCAGCAGTTACTCCGGACTAGCGGGAGTCTACGAGCAGTACTTC; CDR3: CASSYSGLAGVYEQYF
V: TRBV28; D: TRBD1; J: TRBJ2-7; size: .; DNA: TGTGCCAGCACCTCAGGAGGGACAGGGACCTACGAGCAGTACTTC; CDR3: CASTSGGTGTYEQYF
V: TRBV2; D: .; J: TRBJ2-1; size: .; DNA: TGTGCCAGCAGTGAACCAGGGATCGGCAATGAGCAGTTCTTC; CDR3: CASSEPGIGNEQFF
V: TRBV7-9; D: TRBD1; J: TRBJ1-2; size: few; DNA: TGTGCCAGCAGCCATCAATCAGGGGGTCTCAACTATGGCTACACCTTC; CDR3: CASSHQSGGLNYGYTF
V: TRBV5-5; D: TRBD1; J: TRBJ1-1; size: .; DNA: TGTGCCAGCAGCTTGAGCCGACAGGGGGTGAACACTGAAGCTTTCTTT; CDR3: CASSLSRQGVNTEAFF
V: TRBV18; D: TRBD2; J: TRBJ2-6; size: .; DNA: TGTGCCAGCTCACCAGGGGGGGGCTCTGGGGCCAACGTCCTGACTTTC; CDR3: CASSPGGGSGANVLTF
V: TRBV19; D: .; J: TRBJ1-1; size: .; DNA: TGTGCCAGTAGTGACAGCCTGAACACTGAAGCTTTCTTT; CDR3: CASSDSLNTEAFF
V: TRBV27; D: .; J: TRBJ1-2; size: .; DNA: TGTGCCAGCAGTTTATCACGCAGGGGAAATGGCTACACCTTC; CDR3: CASSLSRRGNGYTF
V: TRBV9; D: .; J: TRBJ1-4; size: .; DNA: TGTGCCAGCAGCGTCGCCTTAGGAGAAAATGAAAAACTGTTTTTT; CDR3: CASSVALGENEKLFF
V: TRBV2; D: .; J: TRBJ2-4; size: .; DNA: TGTGCCAGCAGCGCCAGCGAGGTGGATTTGGTCAAAAACATTCAGTACTTC; CDR3: CASSASEVDLVKNIQYF
V: TRBV5-4; D: TRBD1; J: TRBJ2-1; size: few; DNA: TGTGCCAGCAGCATACAGGGGGCCTATGAGCAGTTCTTC; CDR3: CASSIQGAYEQFF
V: TRBV9; D: .; J: TRBJ1-4; size: .; DNA: TGTGCCAGCAGCCCCAATCCGGCGGGGGGGCAGGAAAAACTGTTTTTT; CDR3: CASSPNPAGGQEKLFF
V: TRBV7-9; D: TRBD2; J: TRBJ2-7; size: .; DNA: TGTGCCAGCAGCTTACATGTTAGCGGGAGCCCCAGGGAGCAGTACTTC; CDR3: CASSLHVSGSPREQYF
V: TRBV5-6; D: .; J: TRBJ2-7; size: .; DNA: TGTGCCAGCAGCTTTGATAGTGGGCGCTACGAGCAGTACTTC; CDR3: CASSFDSGRYEQYF
V: TRBV9; D: TRBD1; J: TRBJ2-7; size: .; DNA: TGTGCCAGCAGCGCCGGGACAGGGCTTGAGCAGTACTTC; CDR3: CASSAGTGLEQYF
V: TRBV30; D: .; J: TRBJ1-1; size: .; DNA: TGTGCCTGGAGTTTACACAGTGGAACTGAAGCTTTCTTT; CDR3: CAWSLHSGTEAFF
V: TRBV28; D: TRBD2; J: TRBJ2-5; size: .; DNA: TGTGCCAGCAACCGCGGCGGGAGTGGCGGGAGGGGCTCTGTGCAGTACTTC; CDR3: CASNRGGSGGRGSVQYF
V: TRBV5-5; D: TRBD2; J: TRBJ2-7; size: .; DNA: TGTGCCACCGATGAGGGGCCCTTCGAGCGGGAGGGCTACGAGCAGTACTTC; CDR3: CATDEGPFEREGYEQYF
V: TRBV30; D: TRBD2; J: TRBJ2-7; size: .; DNA: TGTGCCTGGAGGGAATCGGGACTAGCGGTTACCTACGAGCAGTACTTC; CDR3: CAWRESGLAVTYEQYF
V: TRBV28; D: .; J: TRBJ2-3; size: .; DNA: TGTGCCAGCATCCCCTGGCAGTCCCATACGCAGTATTTT; CDR3: CASIPWQSHTQYF
V: TRBV14; D: TRBD2; J: TRBJ2-5; size: .; DNA: TGTGCCAGCAGCCAAGGGCCTGCGGGAGGGCCGGCCGGGACCCAGTACTTC; CDR3: CASSQGPAGGPAGTQYF
V: TRBV6-5; D: .; J: TRBJ1-1; size: .; DNA: TGTGCCAGCAGTTACTTTTCTCAGGGGATGAACACTGAAGCTTTCTTT; CDR3: CASSYFSQGMNTEAFF
V: TRBV5-5; D: TRBD1; J: TRBJ1-5; size: .; DNA: TGTGCCAGCAGCTTGATTGGCCAGGCAGGGGGTCAGCCCCAGCATTTT; CDR3: CASSLIGQAGGQPQHF
V: TRBV6-1; D: TRBD2; J: TRBJ2-4; size: .; DNA: TGTGCCAGCAGTGAAGCTACTGGTGGGGGGGTATCGCCCAAAAACAGTCAGTACTTC; CDR3: CASSEATGGGVSPKNSQYF
V: TRBV25-1; D: TRBD2; J: TRBJ2-7; size: .; DNA: TGTGCCAGCAGTGATCATAGCGGGAAATACGAGCAGTACTTC; CDR3: CASSDHSGKYEQYF
V: TRBV18; D: .; J: TRBJ2-7; size: .; DNA: TGTGCCAGCTCACCACGATCTCCCAGGGGTGACGGGGACGAGCAGTACTTC; CDR3: CASSPRSPRGDGDEQYF
V: TRBV28; D: .; J: TRBJ2-5; size: .; DNA: TGTGCCAGCAGTCCCTATACGGGAGAGACCCAGTACTTC; CDR3: CASSPYTGETQYF
V: TRBV4-2; D: TRBD2; J: TRBJ2-1; size: .; DNA: TGTGCCAGCAGCCAAGATCTACGGGAGGGTGCCAATGAGCAGTTCTTC; CDR3: CASSQDLREGANEQFF
V: TRBV6-5; D: TRBD2; J: TRBJ2-5; size: .; DNA: TGTGCCAGCAGTTACAATCTAGCGGGACAAGAGACCCAGTACTTC; CDR3: CASSYNLAGQETQYF
V: TRBV28; D: .; J: TRBJ1-5; size: .; DNA: TGTGCCAGCAGTTTATACGGTAATCAGCCCCAGCATTTT; CDR3: CASSLYGNQPQHF
V: TRBV7-2; D: .; J: TRBJ2-5; size: .; DNA: TGTGCCAGCAGCCCCCTCGGAGAGACCCAGTACTTC; CDR3: CASSPLGETQYF
V: TRBV7-6; D: TRBD1; J: TRBJ2-3; size: .; DNA: TGTGCCAGCAGCACAGGGGTCTCCACAGATACGCAGTATTTT; CDR3: CASSTGVSTDTQYF
V: TRBV7-3; D: TRBD2; J: TRBJ2-7; size: few; DNA: TGTGCCAGCAGTCATACGGGGGAGGGCGAGCAGTACTTC; CDR3: CASSHTGEGEQYF
V: TRBV7-2; D: .; J: TRBJ2-7; size: .; DNA: TGTGCCAGCAGCTTACAGACGGGTCCTACCTACGAGCAGTACTTC; CDR3: CASSLQTGPTYEQYF
V: TRBV9; D: .; J: TRBJ2-1; size: .; DNA: TGTGCCAGCAGTGCGGAGTACAATGAGCAGTTCTTC; CDR3: CASSAEYNEQFF
V: TRBV7-9; D: TRBD2; J: TRBJ2-7; size: .; DNA: TGTGCCAGCAGCTTACGGGAGGGCCCCGAGCAGTACTTC; CDR3: CASSLREGPEQYF
V: TRBV30; D: .; J: TRBJ2-7; size: .; DNA: TGTGCCTGGAGGGAAGGACACTTCATCTACGAGCAGTACTTC; CDR3: CAWREGHFIYEQYF
V: TRBV5-6; D: .; J: TRBJ2-1; size: .; DNA: TGTGCCAGCAGCTTGGTCAGGAATGAGCAGTTCTTC; CDR3: CASSLVRNEQFF
V: TRBV11-2; D: .; J: TRBJ1-6; size: .; DNA: TGTGCCAGCAGCTTAGAGGGGTGGGGCCGTTCACCCCTCCACTTT; CDR3: CASSLEGWGRSPLHF